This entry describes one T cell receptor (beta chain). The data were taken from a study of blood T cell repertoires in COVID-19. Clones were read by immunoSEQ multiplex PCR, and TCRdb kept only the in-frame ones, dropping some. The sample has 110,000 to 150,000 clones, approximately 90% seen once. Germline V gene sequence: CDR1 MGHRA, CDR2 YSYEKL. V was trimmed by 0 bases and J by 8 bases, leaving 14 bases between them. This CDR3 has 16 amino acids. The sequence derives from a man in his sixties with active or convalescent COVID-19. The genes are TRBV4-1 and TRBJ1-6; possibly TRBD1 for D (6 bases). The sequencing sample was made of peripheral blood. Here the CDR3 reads CASSQDHGGAYSPLHF. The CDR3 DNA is TGCGCCAGCAGCCAAGATCACGGGGGGGCGTATTCACCCCTCCACTTT.